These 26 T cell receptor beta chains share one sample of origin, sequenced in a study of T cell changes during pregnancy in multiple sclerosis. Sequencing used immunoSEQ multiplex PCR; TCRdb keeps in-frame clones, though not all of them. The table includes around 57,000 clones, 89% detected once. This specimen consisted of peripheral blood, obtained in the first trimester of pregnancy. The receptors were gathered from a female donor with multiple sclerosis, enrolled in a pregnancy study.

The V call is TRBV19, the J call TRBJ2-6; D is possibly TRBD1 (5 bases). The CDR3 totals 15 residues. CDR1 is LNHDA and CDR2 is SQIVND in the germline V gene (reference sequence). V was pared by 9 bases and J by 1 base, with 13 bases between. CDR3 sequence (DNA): TGTGCCAGCCATCCTGACAGTTCTGGGGCCAACGTCCTGACTTTC. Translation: CASHPDSSGANVLTF.

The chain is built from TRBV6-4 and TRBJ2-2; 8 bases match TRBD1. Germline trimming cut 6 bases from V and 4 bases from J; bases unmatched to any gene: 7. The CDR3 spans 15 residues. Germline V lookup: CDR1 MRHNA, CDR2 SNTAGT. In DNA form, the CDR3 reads TGTGCCAGCAGCTTTGGACAGGGCAGCACCGGGGAGCTGTTTTTT. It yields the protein CASSFGQGSTGELFF.

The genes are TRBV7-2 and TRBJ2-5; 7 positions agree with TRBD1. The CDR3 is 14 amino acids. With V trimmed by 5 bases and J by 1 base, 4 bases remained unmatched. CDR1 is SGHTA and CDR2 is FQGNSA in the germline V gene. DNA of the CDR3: TGTGCCAGCAGCCCACAGGGGATCCAAGAGACCCAGTACTTC. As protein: CASSPQGIQETQYF.

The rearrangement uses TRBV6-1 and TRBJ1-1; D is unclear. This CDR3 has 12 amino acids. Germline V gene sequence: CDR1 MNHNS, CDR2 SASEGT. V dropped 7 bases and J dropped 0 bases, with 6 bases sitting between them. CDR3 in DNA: TGTGCCAGCAATTCAGTGAACACTGAAGCTTTCTTT. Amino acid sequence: CASNSVNTEAFF.

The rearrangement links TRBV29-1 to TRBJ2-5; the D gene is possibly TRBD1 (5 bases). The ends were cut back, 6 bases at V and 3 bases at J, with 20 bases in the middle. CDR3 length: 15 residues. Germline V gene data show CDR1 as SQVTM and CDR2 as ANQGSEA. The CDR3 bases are TGCAGCGTCAGCCCCGAGGCTGGGGCGGAAGAGACCCAGTACTTC. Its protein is CSVSPEAGAEETQYF.

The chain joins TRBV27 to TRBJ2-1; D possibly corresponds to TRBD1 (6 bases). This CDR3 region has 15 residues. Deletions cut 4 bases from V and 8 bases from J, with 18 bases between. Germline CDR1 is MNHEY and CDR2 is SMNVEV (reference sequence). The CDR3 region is CASSSLGAGDHEQFF. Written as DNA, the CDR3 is TGTGCCAGCAGTTCCCTCGGGGCAGGGGATCATGAGCAGTTCTTC.

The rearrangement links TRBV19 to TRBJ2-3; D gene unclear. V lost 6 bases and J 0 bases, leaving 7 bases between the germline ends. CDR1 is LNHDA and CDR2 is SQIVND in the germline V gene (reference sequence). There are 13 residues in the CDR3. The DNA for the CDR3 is TGTGCCAGTAGCTTGACTAGCACAGATACGCAGTATTTT. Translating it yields CASSLTSTDTQYF.

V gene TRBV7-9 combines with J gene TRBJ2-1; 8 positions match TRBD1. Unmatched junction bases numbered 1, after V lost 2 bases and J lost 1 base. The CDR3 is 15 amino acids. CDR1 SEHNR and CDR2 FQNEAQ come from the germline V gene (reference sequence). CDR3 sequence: CASSLRQGSYNEQFF. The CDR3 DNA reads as TGTGCCAGCAGCTTAAGACAGGGGTCCTACAATGAGCAGTTCTTC.

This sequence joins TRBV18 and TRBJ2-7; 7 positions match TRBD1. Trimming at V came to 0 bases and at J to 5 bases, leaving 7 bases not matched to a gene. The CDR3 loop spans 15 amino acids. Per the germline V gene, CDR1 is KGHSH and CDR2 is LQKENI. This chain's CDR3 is CASSPPETGYHEQYF. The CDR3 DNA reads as TGTGCCAGCTCACCACCAGAGACAGGGTACCACGAGCAGTACTTC.

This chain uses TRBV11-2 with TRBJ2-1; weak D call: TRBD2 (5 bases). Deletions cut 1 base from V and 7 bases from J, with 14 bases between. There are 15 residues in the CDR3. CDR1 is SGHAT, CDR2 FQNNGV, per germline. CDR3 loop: CASSLGVSQRNEQFF. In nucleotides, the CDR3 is TGTGCCAGCAGCTTAGGGGTTTCCCAGCGGAATGAGCAGTTCTTC.

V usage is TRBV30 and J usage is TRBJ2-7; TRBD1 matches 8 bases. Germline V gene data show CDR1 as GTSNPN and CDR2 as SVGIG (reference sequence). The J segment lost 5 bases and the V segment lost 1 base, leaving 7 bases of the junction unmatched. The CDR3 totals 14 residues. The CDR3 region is CAWSAGRTGNEQYF. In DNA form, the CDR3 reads TGTGCCTGGAGTGCCGGTAGGACAGGGAACGAGCAGTACTTC. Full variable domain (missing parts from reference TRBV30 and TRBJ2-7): SQTIHQWPATLVQPVGSPLSLECTVEGTSNPNLYWYRQAAGRGLQLLFYSVGIGQISSEVPQNLSASRPQDRQFILSSKKLLLSDSGFYLCAWSAGRTGNEQYFGPGTRLTVT.

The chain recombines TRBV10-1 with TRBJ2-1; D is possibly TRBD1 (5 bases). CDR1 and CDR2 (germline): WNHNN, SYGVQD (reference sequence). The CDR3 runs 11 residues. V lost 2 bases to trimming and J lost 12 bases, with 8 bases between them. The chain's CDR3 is CASSEGATQFF. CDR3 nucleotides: TGCGCCAGCAGTGAGGGGGCGACGCAGTTCTTC.

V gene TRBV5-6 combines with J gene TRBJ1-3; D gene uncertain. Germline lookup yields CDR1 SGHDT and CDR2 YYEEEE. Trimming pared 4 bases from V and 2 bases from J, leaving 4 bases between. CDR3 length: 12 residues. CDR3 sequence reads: CASSEPGNTIYF. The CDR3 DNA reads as TGTGCCAGCAGCGAGCCTGGAAACACCATATATTTT.

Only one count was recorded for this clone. The CDR3 reads CASSPRGTTFSTDTQYF. The CDR3 DNA reads TGTGCCAGCTCACCCCGAGGGACAACCTTTAGCACAGATACGCAGTATTTT. The genes are TRBV18 and TRBJ2-3, with D perhaps TRBD1 (6 bases). The CDR3 loop spans 17 amino acids. The germline CDR1 and CDR2 sequences are KGHSH and LQKENI. V lost 3 bases to trimming and J lost 0 bases, with 16 bases between them.

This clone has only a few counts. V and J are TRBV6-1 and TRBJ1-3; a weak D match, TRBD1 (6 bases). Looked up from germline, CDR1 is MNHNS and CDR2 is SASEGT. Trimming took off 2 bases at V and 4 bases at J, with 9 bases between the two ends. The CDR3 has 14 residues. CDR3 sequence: CASSETGYGNTIYF. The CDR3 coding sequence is TGTGCCAGCAGTGAAACAGGGTACGGAAACACCATATATTTT.

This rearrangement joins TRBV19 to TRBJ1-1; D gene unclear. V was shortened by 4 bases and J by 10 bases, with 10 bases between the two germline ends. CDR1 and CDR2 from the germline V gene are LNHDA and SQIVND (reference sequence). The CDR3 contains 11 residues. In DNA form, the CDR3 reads TGTGCCAGTAGTACCGGCAGGCGAGCTTTCTTT. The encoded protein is CASSTGRRAFF.

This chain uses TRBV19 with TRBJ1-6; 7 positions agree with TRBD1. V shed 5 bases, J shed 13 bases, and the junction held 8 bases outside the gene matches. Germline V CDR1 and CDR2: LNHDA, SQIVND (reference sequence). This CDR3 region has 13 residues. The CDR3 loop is CASSARGSGPLHF. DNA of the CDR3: TGTGCCAGTAGTGCCAGGGGGTCTGGTCCCCTCCACTTT.

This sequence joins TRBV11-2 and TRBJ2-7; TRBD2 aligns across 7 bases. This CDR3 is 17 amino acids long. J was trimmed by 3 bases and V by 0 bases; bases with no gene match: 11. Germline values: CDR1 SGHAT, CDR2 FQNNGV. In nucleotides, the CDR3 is TGTGCCAGCAGCTTAGAAGGAGACGCTAGCGGCCTCTACGAGCAGTACTTC. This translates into CASSLEGDASGLYEQYF.

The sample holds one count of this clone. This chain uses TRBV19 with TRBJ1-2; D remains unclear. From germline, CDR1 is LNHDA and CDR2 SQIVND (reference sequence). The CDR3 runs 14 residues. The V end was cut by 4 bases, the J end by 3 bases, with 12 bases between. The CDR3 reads CASSTLTTDYGYTF. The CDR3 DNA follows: TGTGCCAGTAGTACTTTGACTACGGACTATGGCTACACCTTC.

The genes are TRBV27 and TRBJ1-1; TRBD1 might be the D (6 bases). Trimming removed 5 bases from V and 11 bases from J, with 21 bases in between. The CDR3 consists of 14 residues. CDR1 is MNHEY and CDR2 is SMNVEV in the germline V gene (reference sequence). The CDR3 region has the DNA TGTGCCAGCAGTCTACAGGGCTTTGAACGGTTCGCTTTCTTT. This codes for CASSLQGFERFAFF.

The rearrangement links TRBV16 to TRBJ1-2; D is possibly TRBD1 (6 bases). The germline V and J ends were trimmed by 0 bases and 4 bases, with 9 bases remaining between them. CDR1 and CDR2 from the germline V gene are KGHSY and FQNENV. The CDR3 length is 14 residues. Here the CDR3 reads CASSQSGTPYGYTF. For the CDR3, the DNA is TGTGCCAGCAGCCAATCAGGGACACCCTATGGCTACACCTTC.

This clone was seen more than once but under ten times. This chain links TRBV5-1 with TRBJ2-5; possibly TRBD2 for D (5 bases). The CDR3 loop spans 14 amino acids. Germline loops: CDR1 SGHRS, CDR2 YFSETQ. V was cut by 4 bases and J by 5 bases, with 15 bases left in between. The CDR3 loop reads CASSPEAGRETQYF. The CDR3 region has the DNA TGCGCCAGCAGCCCCGAGGCGGGCCGGGAGACCCAGTACTTC.

CDR3 amino acids: CASSYGQGRVSVNGYTF. The CDR3 coding sequence is TGTGCCAGCAGCTACGGACAGGGGAGGGTTTCGGTTAATGGCTACACCTTC. The chain carries TRBV5-4 and TRBJ1-2; 9 positions match TRBD1. The CDR3 extends over 17 amino acids. In germline, CDR1 is SGHNT, CDR2 YYREEE (reference sequence). With 3 bases clipped from V and 6 bases from J, the junction kept 15 bases outside the gene matches.

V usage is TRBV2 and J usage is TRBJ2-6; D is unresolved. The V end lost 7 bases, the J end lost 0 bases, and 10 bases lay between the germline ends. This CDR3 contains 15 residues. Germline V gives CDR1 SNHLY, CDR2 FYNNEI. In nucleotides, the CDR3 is TGTGCCAGCAAGGTCAGGCTCTCTGGGGCCAACGTCCTGACTTTC. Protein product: CASKVRLSGANVLTF.

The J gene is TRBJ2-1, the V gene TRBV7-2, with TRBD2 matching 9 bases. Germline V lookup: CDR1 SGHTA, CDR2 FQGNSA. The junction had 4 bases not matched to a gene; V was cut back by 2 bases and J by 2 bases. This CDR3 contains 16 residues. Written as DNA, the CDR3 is TGTGCCAGCAGCTTACAAGCGGGGGGCCCCTACAATGAGCAGTTCTTC. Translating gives CASSLQAGGPYNEQFF.

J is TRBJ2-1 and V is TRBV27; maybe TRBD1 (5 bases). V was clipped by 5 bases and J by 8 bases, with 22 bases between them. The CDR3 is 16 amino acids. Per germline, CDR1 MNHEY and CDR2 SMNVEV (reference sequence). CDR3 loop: CASSIRPGRVLHEQFF. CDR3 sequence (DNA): TGTGCCAGCAGTATTAGGCCGGGCAGGGTTCTCCATGAGCAGTTCTTC.